Presented here are 3 T cell receptor beta chains from one specimen sequenced in a study of Graves' ophthalmopathy and Graves' hyperthyroidism. RNA transcripts were the template, and TCR beta CDR3 regions were amplified from them. First-round RT-PCR used HTBI primers; second-round multiplex PCR followed. MiXCR was run by TCRdb on the multiplex PCR reads, yielding one entry per CDR3 protein. Among roughly 410,000 distinct CDR3 sequences listed, 15% were seen once. The sequenced sample was peripheral blood. The receptors shown here come from a woman aged 18-29 years with stable Graves' hyperthyroidism.

This clonotype occurred a few times. The conserved closing phenylalanine or tryptophan is absent in this CDR3, likely reflecting a read error. The chain is built from TRBV7-2 and TRBJ2-5, with 7 positions matching TRBD2. V lost 8 bases and J lost 6; bases outside the gene matches: 12. This CDR3 has 14 residues. The germline CDR1 and CDR2 sequences are SGHTA and FQGNSA. CDR3 sequence reads: CASQSGVAVQTQYL. CDR3 DNA sequence: TGTGCCAGCCAAAGCGGGGTTGCTGTCCAGACCCAGTACCTC.

The chain recombines TRBV6-5 with TRBJ1-5, with unresolved D. The CDR3 runs 13 residues. V was cut by 2 bases and J by 4 bases, with 6 bases left in between. The germline V gene encodes CDR1 MNHEY and CDR2 SVGAGI. The CDR3 bases are TGTGCCAGCAGTTACCACAGAAATCAGCCCCAGCATTTT. Its translation is CASSYHRNQPQHF.

The rearrangement links TRBV18 to TRBJ1-2, with no clear D. V was clipped by 3 bases and J by 5 bases, with 16 bases between them. Germline CDR1 and CDR2: KGHSH and LQKENI. CDR3 length equals 15 residues. The DNA of the CDR3 is TGTGCCAGCTCACCCCCCGGAGAGGGCTGGTATGGCTACACCTTC. Translation: CASSPPGEGWYGYTF.